This entry features one T cell receptor (beta chain) sequence. Its target is not known. Reverse transcription of extracted RNA yielded cDNA, which provided the sequencing template. Repertoires were generated with immunoSEQ multiplex PCR, while TCRdb's copy carries only in-frame clones and drops some. There are roughly 97,000 clones in the sample; 35% to 45% occur only once, and roughly 1.3% lies in the top ten. This record comes from a study of CD8+ T cells in alopecia areata. Study context: Treated patients received oral tofacitinib, 5 to 10 mg twice daily. Study observations and caveats: For lesional scalp, especially alopecia totalis/universalis, clonality was higher than in normal scalp. Patients shared TCRs less clearly than mice did, possibly for HLA-related reasons.

The source is a human donor with alopecia areata. The sequencing sample was made of CD4+ T cells sorted from blood.

For the CDR3, the DNA is TGTGCCTGGAGGCGGCGGACCGGGACCCCCCAGCATTTT. Residues: CAWRRRTGTPQHF. This chain links TRBV30 with TRBJ1-5; a weak D match, TRBD1 (5 bases). V shed 3 bases and J shed 10 bases, with 16 bases lying between them. CDR3 length: 13 residues. Germline loops: CDR1 GTSNPN, CDR2 SVGIG (reference sequence).